A single sample is the source of the 2 T cell receptor beta chains below, sequenced in a study of naive and memory T cell subsets (dated by TCRdb to between 2016 and 2019). The receptor library was made with UMI-ligation and nested PCR. Sequencing used an Illumina MiSeq. The beta constant-region primer was an equimolar mix of two oligonucleotides covering both TRBC1 and TRBC2. TCRdb cleaned the public reads at Q25 with fastp, built clones with MiXCR and kept in-frame beta chains. All rows with the same CDR3 protein become a single entry with the most common DNA and genes. In all, the sample holds around 160,000 distinct CDR3 sequences, and over 15% of those were seen once. Jointly, the top ten make up roughly 0.14% of the sample. Sequencing was performed on naive CD4+ T cells from blood. What this sample's cell subset or site label stands for: naive T cells, CD45RA high CD27+. The receptors shown here come from a human donor in good health.

Only a few counts were recorded for this clonotype. The rearrangement joins TRBV10-3 to TRBJ2-3, with 7 bases fitting TRBD1. The germline V gene encodes CDR1 ENHRY and CDR2 SYGVKD. The CDR3 totals 16 residues. Trimming at V came to 4 bases and at J to 5 bases, leaving 12 bases not matched to a gene. The CDR3 region is CAISGVEGATRDTQYF. CDR3 DNA sequence: TGTGCCATCAGTGGAGTTGAGGGGGCGACCAGAGATACGCAGTATTTT.

The chain is built from TRBV12-3 or TRBV12-4 and TRBJ1-1; possible D gene TRBD1, 5 bases. The CDR3 totals 15 residues. The V gene lost 5 bases and the J gene lost 2 bases, with 15 bases spanning the gap. CDR3 DNA sequence: TGTGCCAGCAGTATGGGGGGGAGAAAAAACACTGAAGCTTTCTTT. Translation gives CASSMGGRKNTEAFF.